There are a few counts of the clone carrying this TCR beta chain. Its antigen is unknown. The data derive from a study of vaccination and CD4 T cells after COVID-19. On the study more broadly: The BNT162b2 or mRNA-1273 vaccine was given to participants in two doses. Overlapping spike pools from SARS-CoV-2 and HCoV-NL63, HCoV-OC43 and HCoV-229E served as culture stimuli.

The V gene lost 6 bases and the J gene lost 8 bases, with 13 bases spanning the gap. Germline loops: CDR1 SNHLY, CDR2 FYNNEI. The CDR3 runs 13 residues. Sample treatment: roughly ten-day PBMC culture with coronavirus spike peptide pools or control peptides (ViraFEST assay). Peptide pool stimulation in ViraFEST expanded antigen-specific T cells, whose TCRs were then sequenced. Two million PBMCs per well were cultured with 8.5 to 10 IU/ml IL-2 and roughly 10 ug/ml peptide pools. Cultured CD4+ T cells had their DNA profiled by the Oncomine TCR Beta short-read assay. TCRdb re-called the PCR reads with MiXCR, one entry per CDR3 protein. The sample has several thousand distinct CDR3 sequences, roughly three fifths seen once.

The chain joins TRBV2 to TRBJ2-2; unclear D gene. This receptor was identified in a human donor who had recovered from COVID-19. Sequencing was performed on CD4+ T cells from blood, cultured in vitro. The DNA for the CDR3 is TGTGCCAGCAGCCAAGGACGGTCTGGGGAGCTGTTTTTT. Translated: CASSQGRSGELFF.